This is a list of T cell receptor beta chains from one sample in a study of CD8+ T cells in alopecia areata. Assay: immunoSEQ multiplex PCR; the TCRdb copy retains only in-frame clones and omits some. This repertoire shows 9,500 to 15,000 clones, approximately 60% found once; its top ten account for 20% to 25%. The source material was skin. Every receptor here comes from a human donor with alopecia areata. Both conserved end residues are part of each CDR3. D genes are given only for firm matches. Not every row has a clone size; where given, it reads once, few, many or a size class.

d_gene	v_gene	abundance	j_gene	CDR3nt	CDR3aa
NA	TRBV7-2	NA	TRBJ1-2	TGTGCCAGCAGCATTTCGACAGAGTACTATGGCTACACCTTC	CASSISTEYYGYTF
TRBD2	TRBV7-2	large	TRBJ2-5	TGTGCCAGCAGCCAGGGACTAGCAGCCCAAGAGACCCAGTACTTC	CASSQGLAAQETQYF
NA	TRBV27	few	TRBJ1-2	TGTGCCAGCAGTCCGGTCGGCGGATTGGGTGGCTACACCTTC	CASSPVGGLGGYTF
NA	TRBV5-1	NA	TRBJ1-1	TGCGCCAGCAGCTTGGACAGGAACACTGAAGCTTTCTTT	CASSLDRNTEAFF
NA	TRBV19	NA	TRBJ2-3	TGTGCCAGTAGTATTAGGCGGGGAGGCACAGATACGCAGTATTTT	CASSIRRGGTDTQYF
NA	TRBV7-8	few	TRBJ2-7	TGTGCCAGCAGCTTACTTCAGGGACCCTCCTACGAGCAGTACTTC	CASSLLQGPSYEQYF
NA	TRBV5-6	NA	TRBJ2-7	TGTGCCAGCAGCTTGAACCAATACGAGCAGTACTTC	CASSLNQYEQYF
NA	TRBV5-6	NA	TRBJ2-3	TGTGCCAGCAAACCAAGGCGGACGGGGCTGCCTGATACGCAGTATTTT	CASKPRRTGLPDTQYF
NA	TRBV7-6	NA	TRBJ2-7	TGTGCCAGCAGCCCCCCTGGGGTGCCTGACGAGCAGTACTTC	CASSPPGVPDEQYF
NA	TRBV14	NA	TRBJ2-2	TGTGCCAGCAGCCAGTCGTGGGGGGGACATAACACCGGGGAGCTGTTTTTT	CASSQSWGGHNTGELFF
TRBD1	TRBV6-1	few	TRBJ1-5	TGTGCCAGCAGTGAACCACCGGGCAGGGGGGGTCAGCCCCAGCATTTT	CASSEPPGRGGQPQHF
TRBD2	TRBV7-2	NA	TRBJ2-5	TGTGCCAGCAGCCGGGGACTAGCGGGAGAGACCCAGTACTTC	CASSRGLAGETQYF
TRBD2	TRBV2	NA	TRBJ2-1	TGTGCCAGCAGTGAAGAAGCGGGAGGGCTTGAGCAGTTCTTC	CASSEEAGGLEQFF
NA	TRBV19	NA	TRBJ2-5	TGTGCCAGTAGCGTACAAGAGACCCAGTACTTC	CASSVQETQYF
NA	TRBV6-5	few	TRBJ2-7	TGTGCCAGCAGTTACTCTCTCCGGGACGTTCGCGAGCAGTACTTC	CASSYSLRDVREQYF
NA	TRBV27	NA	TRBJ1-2	TGTGCCAGCAGTTTAAGCGGGTTTGATGGCTACACCTTC	CASSLSGFDGYTF
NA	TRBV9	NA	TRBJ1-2	TGTGCCAGCAGCCGGAATGCCGGGGACCGTGGCTACACCTTC	CASSRNAGDRGYTF
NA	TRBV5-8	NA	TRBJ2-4	TGTGCCAGCAGCCAGGCACAGAAACTAGCCAAAAACATTCAGTACTTC	CASSQAQKLAKNIQYF
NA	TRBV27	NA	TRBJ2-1	TGTGCCAGCAGCTCGGGGACATATTTGCGGAATGAGCAGTTCTTC	CASSSGTYLRNEQFF
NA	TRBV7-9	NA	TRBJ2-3	TGTGCCATGTCAGTGGGCCTGGGGTACACAGATACGCAGTATTTT	CAMSVGLGYTDTQYF
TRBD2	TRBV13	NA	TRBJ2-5	TGTGCCAGCAGCCCGCTAAAGGGACTAGCGGGAGAGGAGACCCAGTACTTC	CASSPLKGLAGEETQYF
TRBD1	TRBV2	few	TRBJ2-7	TGTGCCAGCAATCCACCGGGACAGGAGTCCTACGAGCAGTACTTC	CASNPPGQESYEQYF
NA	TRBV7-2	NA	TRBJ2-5	TGTGCCAGCGGGATGACGGGGGGCGCAGAGACCCAGTACTTC	CASGMTGGAETQYF
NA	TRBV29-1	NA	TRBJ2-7	TGCAGCGTTGAAGATTTGATAAACTACGAGCAGTACTTC	CSVEDLINYEQYF
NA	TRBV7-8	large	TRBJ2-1	TGTGCCAGCAGCTTAGGGGGAAATAAGTTCTTC	CASSLGGNKFF
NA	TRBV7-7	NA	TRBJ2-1	TGTGCTAGCAGCTCACAGCGTTCCAATGAGCAGTTCTTC	CASSSQRSNEQFF
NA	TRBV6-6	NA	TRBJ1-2	TGTGCCAGCAGTGATGTATGGGTCTATGGCTACACCTTC	CASSDVWVYGYTF
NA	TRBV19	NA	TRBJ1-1	TGTGCCAGTAGTATGGTGAACACTGAAGCTTTCTTT	CASSMVNTEAFF
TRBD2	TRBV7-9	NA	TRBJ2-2	TGTGCCGGGGAGGGCGGCCCCGGAATGAGGACCGGGGAGCTGTTTTTT	CAGEGGPGMRTGELFF
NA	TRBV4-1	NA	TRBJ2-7	TGCGCCAGCACCCGGGGGCCAGGGGGGTCCTACGAGCACTACTTC	CASTRGPGGSYEHYF
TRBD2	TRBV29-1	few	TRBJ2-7	TGCAGCGTTGTTGGGGGGGACTCCTACGAGCAGTACTTC	CSVVGGDSYEQYF
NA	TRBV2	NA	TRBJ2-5	TGTGCCAGCAGGGGGACGGGACAAGAGACCCAGTACTTC	CASRGTGQETQYF
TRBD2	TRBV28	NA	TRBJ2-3	TGTGCCAGCAGCCGACTAGCGGGAGTAACAGATACGCAGTATTTT	CASSRLAGVTDTQYF
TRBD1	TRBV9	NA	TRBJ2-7	TGTGCCAGCAGCCTAGGACAGGGCGCGAGTCGCGAGCAGTACTTC	CASSLGQGASREQYF
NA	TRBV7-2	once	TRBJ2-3	TGTGCCAGCAGCTTAGCGGAGCAGGCTAGAGATACGCAGTATTTT	CASSLAEQARDTQYF
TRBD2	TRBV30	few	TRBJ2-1	TGTGCCTGGAGTTCTACTCTTAGCGGGCTGTACAATGAGCAGTTCTTC	CAWSSTLSGLYNEQFF
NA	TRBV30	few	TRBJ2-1	TGTGCCTGGTCCGGGAAGAGCTACAATGAGCAGTTCTTC	CAWSGKSYNEQFF
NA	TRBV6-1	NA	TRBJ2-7	TGTGCCAGCAGTTCCGGGATGCTGGACGAGCAGTACTTC	CASSSGMLDEQYF
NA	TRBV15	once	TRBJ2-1	TGTGCCACCAGCAGGGGCCTCGCTTGGGGGGAGCAGTTCTTC	CATSRGLAWGEQFF
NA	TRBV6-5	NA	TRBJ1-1	TGTGCCAGCAGGCTCGACAGAGGTAACACTGAATCTTTCTTT	CASRLDRGNTESFF
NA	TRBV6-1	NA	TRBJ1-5	TGTGCCAGCAGTGAACTATTGGAGGGGTCCAATCAGCCCCAGCATTTT	CASSELLEGSNQPQHF
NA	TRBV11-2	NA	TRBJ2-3	TGTGCCAGCAGCTTGGACCTAAGCACAGATACGCAGTATTTT	CASSLDLSTDTQYF